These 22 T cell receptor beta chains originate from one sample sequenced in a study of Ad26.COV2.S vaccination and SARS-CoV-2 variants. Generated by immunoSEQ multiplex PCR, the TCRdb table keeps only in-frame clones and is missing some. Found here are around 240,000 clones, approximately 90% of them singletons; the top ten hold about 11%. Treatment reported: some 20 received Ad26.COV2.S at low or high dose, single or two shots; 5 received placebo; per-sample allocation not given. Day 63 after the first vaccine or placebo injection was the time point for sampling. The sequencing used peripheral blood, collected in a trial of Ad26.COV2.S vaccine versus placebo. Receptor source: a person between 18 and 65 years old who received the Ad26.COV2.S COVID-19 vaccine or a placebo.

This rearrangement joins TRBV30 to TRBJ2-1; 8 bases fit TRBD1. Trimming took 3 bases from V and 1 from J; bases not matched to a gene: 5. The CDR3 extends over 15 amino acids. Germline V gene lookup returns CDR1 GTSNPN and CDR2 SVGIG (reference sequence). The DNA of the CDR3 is TGTGCCTGGAGGAACGGACAGGGATCCTACAATGAGCAGTTCTTC. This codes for CAWRNGQGSYNEQFF.

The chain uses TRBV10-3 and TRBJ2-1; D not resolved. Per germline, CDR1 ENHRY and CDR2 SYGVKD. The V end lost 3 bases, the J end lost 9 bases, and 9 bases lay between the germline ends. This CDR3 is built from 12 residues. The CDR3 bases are TGTGCCATCAGTGAACGGCTTGGTGAGCAGTTCTTC. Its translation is CAISERLGEQFF.

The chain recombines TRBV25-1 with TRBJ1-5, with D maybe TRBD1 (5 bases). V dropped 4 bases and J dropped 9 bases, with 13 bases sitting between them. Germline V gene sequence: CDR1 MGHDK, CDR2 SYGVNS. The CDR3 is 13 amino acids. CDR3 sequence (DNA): TGTGCCAGCAGTGGGGACGGGGTCGCGCCCCAGCATTTT. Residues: CASSGDGVAPQHF.

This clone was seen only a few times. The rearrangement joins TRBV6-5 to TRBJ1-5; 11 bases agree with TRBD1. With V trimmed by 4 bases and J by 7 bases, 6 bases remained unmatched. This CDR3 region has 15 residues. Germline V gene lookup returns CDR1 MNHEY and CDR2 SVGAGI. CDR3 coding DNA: TGTGCCAGCAGTTCCGGGACAGGGGGTAGACAGCCCCAGCATTTT. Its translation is CASSSGTGGRQPQHF.

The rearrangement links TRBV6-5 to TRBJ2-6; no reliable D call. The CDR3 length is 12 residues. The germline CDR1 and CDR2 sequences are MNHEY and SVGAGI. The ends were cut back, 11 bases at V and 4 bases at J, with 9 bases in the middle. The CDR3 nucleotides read TGTGCCGGCCGGGTCGGGGCCAACGTCCTGACTTTC. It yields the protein CAGRVGANVLTF.

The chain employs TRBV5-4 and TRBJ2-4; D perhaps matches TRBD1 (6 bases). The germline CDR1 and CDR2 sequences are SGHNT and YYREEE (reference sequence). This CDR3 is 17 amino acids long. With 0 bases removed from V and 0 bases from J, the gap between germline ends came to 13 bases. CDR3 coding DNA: TGTGCCAGCAGCTTGGATGGACAGCCTATAGCCAAAAACATTCAGTACTTC. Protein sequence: CASSLDGQPIAKNIQYF.

The CDR3 loop is CASSKRGGQETQYF. For the CDR3, the DNA is TGCGCCAGCAGCAAGAGGGGAGGGCAAGAGACCCAGTACTTC. V usage is TRBV4-3 and J usage is TRBJ2-5; 7 nucleotides agree with TRBD2. Looked up from germline, CDR1 is LGHNA and CDR2 is YSLEER. V was clipped by 5 bases and J by 2 bases; unmatched bases: 5. CDR3 length: 14 amino acids.

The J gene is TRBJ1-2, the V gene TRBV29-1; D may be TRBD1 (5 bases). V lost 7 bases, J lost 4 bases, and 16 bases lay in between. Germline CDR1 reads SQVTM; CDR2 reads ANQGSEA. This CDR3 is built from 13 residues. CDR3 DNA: TGCAGCGCCGAGGGGTCAGGGAGCTATGGCTACACCTTC. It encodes CSAEGSGSYGYTF.

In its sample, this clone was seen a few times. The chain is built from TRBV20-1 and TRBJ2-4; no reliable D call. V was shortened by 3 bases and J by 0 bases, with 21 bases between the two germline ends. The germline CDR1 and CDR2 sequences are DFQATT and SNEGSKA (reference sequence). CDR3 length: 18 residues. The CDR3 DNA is TGCAGTGCTAGTTTCATGGAGTATGGGCAACTAGCCAAAAACATTCAGTACTTC. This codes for CSASFMEYGQLAKNIQYF.

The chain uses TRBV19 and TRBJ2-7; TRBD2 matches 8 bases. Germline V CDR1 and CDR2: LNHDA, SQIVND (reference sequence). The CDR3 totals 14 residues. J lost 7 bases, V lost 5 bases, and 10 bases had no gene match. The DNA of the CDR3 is TGTGCCAGTAGTTCGCAGCGGGAGAAGTCGGAGCAGTACTTC. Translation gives CASSSQREKSEQYF.

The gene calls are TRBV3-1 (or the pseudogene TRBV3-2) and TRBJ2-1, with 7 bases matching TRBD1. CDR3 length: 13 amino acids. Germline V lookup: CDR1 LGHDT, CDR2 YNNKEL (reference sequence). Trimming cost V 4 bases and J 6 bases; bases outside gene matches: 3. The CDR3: CASSPYRGNEQFF. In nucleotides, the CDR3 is TGTGCCAGCAGCCCTTACAGGGGCAATGAGCAGTTCTTC.

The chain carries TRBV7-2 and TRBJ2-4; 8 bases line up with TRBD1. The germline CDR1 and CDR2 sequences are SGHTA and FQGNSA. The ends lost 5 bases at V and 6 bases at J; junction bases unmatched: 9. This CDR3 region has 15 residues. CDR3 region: CASSSQTGVRNIQYF. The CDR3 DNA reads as TGTGCCAGCAGCAGCCAGACAGGGGTCAGAAACATTCAGTACTTC.

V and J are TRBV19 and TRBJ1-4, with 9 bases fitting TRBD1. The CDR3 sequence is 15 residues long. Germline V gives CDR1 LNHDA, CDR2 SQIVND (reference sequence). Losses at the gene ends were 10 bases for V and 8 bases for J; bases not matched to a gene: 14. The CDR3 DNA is TGTGCCACCTCGGGACAGGGAAGTCGTAACGAAAAACTGTTTTTT. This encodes CATSGQGSRNEKLFF.

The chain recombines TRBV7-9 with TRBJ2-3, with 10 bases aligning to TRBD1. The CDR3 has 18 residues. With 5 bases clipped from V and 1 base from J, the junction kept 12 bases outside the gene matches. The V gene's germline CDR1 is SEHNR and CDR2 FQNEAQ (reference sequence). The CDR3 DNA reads TGTGCCAGCAGCCGTTCTAGGACAGGGGGTATCGGCACAGATACGCAGTATTTT. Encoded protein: CASSRSRTGGIGTDTQYF.

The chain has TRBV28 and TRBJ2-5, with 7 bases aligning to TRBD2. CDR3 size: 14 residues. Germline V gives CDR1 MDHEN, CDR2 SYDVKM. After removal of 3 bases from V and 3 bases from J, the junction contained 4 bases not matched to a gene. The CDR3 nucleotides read TGTGCCAGCAGTTTGAGAGGGAGGGAAGAGACCCAGTACTTC. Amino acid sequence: CASSLRGREETQYF. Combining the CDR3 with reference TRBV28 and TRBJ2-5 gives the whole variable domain DVKVTQSSRYLVKRTGEKVFLECVQDMDHENMFWYRQDPGLGLRLIYFSYDVKMKEKGDIPEGYSVSREKKERFSLILESASTNQTSMYLCASSLRGREETQYFGPGTRLLVL.

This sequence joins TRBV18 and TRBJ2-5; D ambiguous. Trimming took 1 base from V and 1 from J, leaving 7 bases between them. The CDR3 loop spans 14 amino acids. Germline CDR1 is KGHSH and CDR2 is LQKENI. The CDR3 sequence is CASSPQNSQETQYF. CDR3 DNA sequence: TGTGCCAGCTCACCACAGAACAGCCAAGAGACCCAGTACTTC. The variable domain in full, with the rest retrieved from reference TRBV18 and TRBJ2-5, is NAGVMQNPRHLVRRRGQEARLRCSPMKGHSHVYWYRQLPEEGLKFMVYLQKENIIDESGMPKERFSAEFPKEGPSILRIQQVVRGDSAAYFCASSPQNSQETQYFGPGTRLLVL.

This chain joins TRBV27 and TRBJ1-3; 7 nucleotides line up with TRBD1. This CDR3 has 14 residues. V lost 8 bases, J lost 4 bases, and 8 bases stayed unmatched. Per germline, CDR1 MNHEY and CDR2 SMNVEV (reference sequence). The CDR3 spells CASAYTGVGNTIYF. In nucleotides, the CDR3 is TGTGCCAGCGCCTACACAGGGGTCGGAAACACCATATATTTT.

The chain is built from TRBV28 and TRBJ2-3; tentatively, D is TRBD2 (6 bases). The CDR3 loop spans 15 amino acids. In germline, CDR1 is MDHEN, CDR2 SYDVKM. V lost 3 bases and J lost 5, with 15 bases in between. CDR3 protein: CASSLAGPLKDTQYF. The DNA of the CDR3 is TGTGCCAGCAGTTTGGCGGGACCCCTTAAAGATACGCAGTATTTT.

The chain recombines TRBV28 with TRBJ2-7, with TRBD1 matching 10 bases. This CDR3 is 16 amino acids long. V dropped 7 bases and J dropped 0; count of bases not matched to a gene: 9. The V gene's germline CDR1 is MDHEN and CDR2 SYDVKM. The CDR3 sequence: CASTPAGQGLSYEQYF. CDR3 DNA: TGTGCCAGCACCCCTGCGGGACAGGGGCTCTCCTACGAGCAGTACTTC.

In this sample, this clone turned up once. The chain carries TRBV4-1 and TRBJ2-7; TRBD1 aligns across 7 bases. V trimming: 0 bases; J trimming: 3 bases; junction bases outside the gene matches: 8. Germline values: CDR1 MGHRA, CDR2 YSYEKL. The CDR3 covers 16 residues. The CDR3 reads CASSQDRTGEGYEQYF. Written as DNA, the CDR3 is TGCGCCAGCAGCCAAGATCGGACAGGAGAAGGCTACGAGCAGTACTTC.

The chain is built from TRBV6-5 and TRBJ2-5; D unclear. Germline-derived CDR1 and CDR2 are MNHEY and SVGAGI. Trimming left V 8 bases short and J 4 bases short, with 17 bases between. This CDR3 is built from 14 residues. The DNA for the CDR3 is TGTGCCAGCGTCTGGGCTCCCGTGGTAGAGACCCAGTACTTC. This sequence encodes CASVWAPVVETQYF.

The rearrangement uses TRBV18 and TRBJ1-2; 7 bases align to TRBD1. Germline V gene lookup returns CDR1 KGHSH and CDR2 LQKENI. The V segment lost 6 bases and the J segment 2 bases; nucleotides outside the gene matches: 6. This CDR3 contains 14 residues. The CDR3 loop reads CASSPGTENYGYTF. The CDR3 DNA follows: TGTGCCAGCTCTCCCGGGACAGAAAACTATGGCTACACCTTC.